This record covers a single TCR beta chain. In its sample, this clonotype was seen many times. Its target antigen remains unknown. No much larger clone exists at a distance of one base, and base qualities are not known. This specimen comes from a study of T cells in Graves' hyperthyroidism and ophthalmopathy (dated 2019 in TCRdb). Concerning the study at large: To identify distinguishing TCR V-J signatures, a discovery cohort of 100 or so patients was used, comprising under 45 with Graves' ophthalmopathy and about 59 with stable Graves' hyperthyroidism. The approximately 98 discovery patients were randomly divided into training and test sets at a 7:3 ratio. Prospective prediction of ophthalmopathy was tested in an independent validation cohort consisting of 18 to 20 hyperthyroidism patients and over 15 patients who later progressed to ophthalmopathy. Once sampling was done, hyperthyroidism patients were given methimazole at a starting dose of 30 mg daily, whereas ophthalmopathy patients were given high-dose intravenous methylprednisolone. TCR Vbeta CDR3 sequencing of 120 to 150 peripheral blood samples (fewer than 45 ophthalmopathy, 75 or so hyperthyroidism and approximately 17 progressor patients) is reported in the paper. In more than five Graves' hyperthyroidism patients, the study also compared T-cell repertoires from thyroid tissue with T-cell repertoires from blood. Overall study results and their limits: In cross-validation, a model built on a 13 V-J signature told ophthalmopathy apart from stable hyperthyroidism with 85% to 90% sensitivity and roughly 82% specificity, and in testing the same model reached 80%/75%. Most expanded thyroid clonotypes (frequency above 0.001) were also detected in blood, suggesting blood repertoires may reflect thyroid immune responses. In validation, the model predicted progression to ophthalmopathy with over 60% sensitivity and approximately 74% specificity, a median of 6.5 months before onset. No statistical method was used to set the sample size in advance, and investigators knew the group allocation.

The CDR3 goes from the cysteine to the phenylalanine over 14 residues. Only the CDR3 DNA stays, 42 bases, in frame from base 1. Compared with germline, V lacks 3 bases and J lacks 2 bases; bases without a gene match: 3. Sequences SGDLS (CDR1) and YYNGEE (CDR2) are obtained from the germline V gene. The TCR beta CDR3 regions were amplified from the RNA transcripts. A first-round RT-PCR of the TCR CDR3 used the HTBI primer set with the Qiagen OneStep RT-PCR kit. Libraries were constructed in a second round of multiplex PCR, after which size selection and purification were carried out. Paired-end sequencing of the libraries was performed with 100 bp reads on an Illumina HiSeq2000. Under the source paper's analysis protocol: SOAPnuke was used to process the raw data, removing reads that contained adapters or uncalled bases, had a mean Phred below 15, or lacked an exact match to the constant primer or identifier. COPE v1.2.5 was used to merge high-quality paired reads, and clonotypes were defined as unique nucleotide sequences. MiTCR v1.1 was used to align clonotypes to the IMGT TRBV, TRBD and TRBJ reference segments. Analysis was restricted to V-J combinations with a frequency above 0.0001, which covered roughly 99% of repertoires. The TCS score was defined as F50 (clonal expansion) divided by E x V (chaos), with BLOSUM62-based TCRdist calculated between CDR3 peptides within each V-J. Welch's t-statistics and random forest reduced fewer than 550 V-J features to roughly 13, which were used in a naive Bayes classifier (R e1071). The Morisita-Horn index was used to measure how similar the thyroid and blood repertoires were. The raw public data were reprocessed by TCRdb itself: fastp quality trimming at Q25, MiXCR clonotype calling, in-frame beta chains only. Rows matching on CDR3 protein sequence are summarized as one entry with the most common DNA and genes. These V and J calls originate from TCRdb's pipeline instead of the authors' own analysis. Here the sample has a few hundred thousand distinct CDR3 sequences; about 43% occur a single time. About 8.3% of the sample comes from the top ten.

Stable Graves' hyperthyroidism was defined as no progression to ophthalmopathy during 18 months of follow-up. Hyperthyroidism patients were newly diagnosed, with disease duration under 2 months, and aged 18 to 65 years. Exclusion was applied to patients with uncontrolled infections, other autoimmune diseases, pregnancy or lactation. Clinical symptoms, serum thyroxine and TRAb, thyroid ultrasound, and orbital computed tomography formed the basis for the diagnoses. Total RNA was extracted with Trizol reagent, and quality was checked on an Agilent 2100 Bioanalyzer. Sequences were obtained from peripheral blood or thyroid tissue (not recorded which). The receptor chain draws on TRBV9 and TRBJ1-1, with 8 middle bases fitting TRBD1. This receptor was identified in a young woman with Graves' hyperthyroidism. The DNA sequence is TGTGCCAGCAGCGCCAGGGGGCTTAACACTGAAGCTTTCTTT. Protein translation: CASSARGLNTEAFF.